These T cell receptor beta chains were read from a single sample in a study of shared clonotypes between healthy human individuals. Sequencing was performed with immunoSEQ multiplex PCR; in TCRdb, only in-frame clones are kept and a portion is missing. The sample lists some 2.1 million clones; about 94% were seen once. Source material: naive CD8+ T cells from PBMCs. These receptors originate from a man in his late teens or twenties in good health. Some clones in this sample may be carry-over from other donors' samples. Each CDR3 is given with its conserved first and last residue. Each record gives: J gene, V gene, D gene, clone size, CDR3 DNA, CDR3 protein. A D gene is named only where the DNA matches it firmly. Clone size is stated in some rows and not others, as once, few, many or a class when expanded.

TRBJ2-3	TRBV28	TRBD2	NA	TGTGCCAGCACCACCGTCGGGACTAGCGGTTACACAGATACGCAGTATTTT	CASTTVGTSGYTDTQYF
TRBJ2-7	TRBV2	NA	NA	TGTGCCAGCAGTGTCCCGACACATTCGGGGACCTACGAGCAGTACTTC	CASSVPTHSGTYEQYF
TRBJ2-7	TRBV28	TRBD1	NA	TGTGCCAGCAGTTTCACAACAGGGGCCTACGAGCAGTACTTC	CASSFTTGAYEQYF
TRBJ2-2	TRBV9	TRBD2	NA	TGTGCCAGCAGTCCGGCGGGACTAGTCTACACCGGGGAGCTGTTTTTT	CASSPAGLVYTGELFF
TRBJ2-7	TRBV6-5	NA	NA	TGTGCCAGCAGGACACATAATTACGAGCAGTACTTC	CASRTHNYEQYF
TRBJ2-1	TRBV6-1	NA	NA	TGTGCCAGCAGTGAAGCCTCTTTGTTGCGTGAGCAGTTCTTC	CASSEASLLREQFF
TRBJ2-7	TRBV27	NA	NA	TGTGCCAGCAGTCCGCGCCAGGGGTTCTACGAGCAGTACTTC	CASSPRQGFYEQYF
TRBJ1-2	TRBV5-6	NA	NA	TGTGCCAGCAGCTTAGCCTCCCCTGCTGTGTATGGCTACACCTTC	CASSLASPAVYGYTF
TRBJ2-3	TRBV25-1	NA	NA	TGTGCCAGCAGTAGGGACCAAGTTTACACAGATACGCAGTATTTT	CASSRDQVYTDTQYF
TRBJ1-2	TRBV28	NA	NA	TGTGCCAGCAGTTTAGTCCCCGCCTATGGCTACACCTTC	CASSLVPAYGYTF
TRBJ2-7	TRBV27	NA	NA	TGTGCCAGCAGTTCCCGGGTTAGGGGGTTCAACGAGCAGTACTTC	CASSSRVRGFNEQYF
TRBJ2-7	TRBV25-1	NA	NA	TGTGCCAGCAGTGACGGTTTTCCTCCATCGCACGAGCAGTACTTC	CASSDGFPPSHEQYF
TRBJ1-1	TRBV7-9	NA	NA	TGTGCCAGCAGCCCAGCTGGCAGGTTCCCGAACACTGAAGCTTTCTTT	CASSPAGRFPNTEAFF
TRBJ1-5	TRBV2	TRBD1	once	TGTGCCAGCAGGGCGGACAGGGGTAGCAATCAGCCCCAGCATTTT	CASRADRGSNQPQHF
TRBJ2-7	TRBV27	NA	few	TGTGCCAGCAGTTTACCCGGGAGCTACGAGCAGTACTTC	CASSLPGSYEQYF